The present T cell receptor (beta chain) was sequenced within a study of shared clonotypes between healthy human individuals. The assay was immunoSEQ multiplex PCR, and TCRdb's table has in-frame clones only and misses some. The sample includes more than 2 million clones, almost 96% of them seen just once. Per the germline V gene, CDR1 is LNHNV and CDR2 is YYDKDF (reference sequence). Trimming stripped 5 bases from V and 4 bases from J, with 21 bases between. This CDR3 region has 16 residues. Sample: naive CD4+ T cells sorted from blood. Sample subset: CD45RA+ positively selected. The TCR originated in a man between 18 and 35 years old in good health. The chain is built from TRBV15 and TRBJ2-7; either TRBD1 or TRBD2 may fit D (5 bases each). CDR3 residues: CATSSYPAGTRYEQYF. In DNA form, the CDR3 reads TGTGCCACCAGCTCATATCCGGCTGGGACGAGATACGAGCAGTACTTC. The whole variable domain, filled in from reference TRBV15 and TRBJ2-7, reads DAMVIQNPRYQVTQFGKPVTLSCSQTLNHNVMYWYQQKSSQAPKLLFHYYDKDFNNEADTPDNFQSRRPNTSFCFLDIRSPGLGDTAMYLCATSSYPAGTRYEQYFGPGTRLTVT.